Following are 28 T cell receptor beta chains from one sample sequenced in a study of T cell repertoires in cytomegalovirus infection. TCRdb independently ran MiXCR on the reads; one entry per CDR3 protein. In the table there are around 450,000 distinct CDR3 sequences, over 9% of which are singletons. The sequenced sample was PBMCs. The source of these receptors is a human donor in good health (CMV status not recorded). Some clones in this sample may be carry-over from other donors' samples.

The chain combines TRBV5-1 with TRBJ1-4; D remains ambiguous. CDR1 is SGHRS, CDR2 YFSETQ, per germline. The CDR3 runs 11 residues. V lost 7 bases and J lost 5, with 6 bases in between. The CDR3 DNA sequence: TGCGCCAGCGGGGAAAATGAAAAACTGTTTTTT. Its translation is CASGENEKLFF.

A remark on this clonotype: Relative to the germline gene, one junction end is altered; a read error may explain this. The gene calls are TRBV4-1 and TRBJ2-1; tentatively, D is TRBD1 or TRBD2 (5 bases each). Germline V lookup: CDR1 MGHRA, CDR2 YSYEKL. The CDR3 has 15 amino acids. The CDR3 nucleotides are TGTGCCAGCAGCCCAAGGGGACCCCAGTACAATGAGCAGTTCTTC. Its translation: CASSPRGPQYNEQFF.

This clonotype was observed at least ten times. The chain joins TRBV12-5 to TRBJ2-7; no reliable D call. The CDR3 loop spans 11 amino acids. CDR1 and CDR2 (germline): LGHNT, FRNRAP. V was shortened by 6 bases and J by 6 bases, with 9 bases between the two germline ends. As DNA, the CDR3 is TGTGCTAGTGGGAGAAATGGCGAGCAGTACTTC. As protein: CASGRNGEQYF. The full variable domain, completed using reference TRBV12-5 and TRBJ2-7, is DARVTQTPRHKVTEMGQEVTMRCQPILGHNTVFWYRQTMMQGLELLAYFRNRAPLDDSGMPKDRFSAEMPDATLATLKIQPSEPRDSAVYFCASGRNGEQYFGPGTRLTVT.

The rearrangement joins TRBV3-1 to TRBJ1-1; a weak D match, TRBD1 (5 bases). Trimming removed 4 bases from V and 6 bases from J, with 9 bases in between. The CDR3 is 12 amino acids. Germline lookup yields CDR1 LGHDT and CDR2 YNNKEL (reference sequence). CDR3 amino acids: CASSRWGAEAFF. The CDR3 coding sequence is TGTGCCAGCAGCCGGTGGGGGGCTGAAGCTTTCTTT.

This clonotype was counted ten times or more. At one end, the junction sequence differs from germline, possibly due to a read error. The CDR3 here is CASSEALSILDF. The CDR3 DNA sequence: TGTGCCAGCAGTGAAGCGCTCTCCATATTGGATTTC. The gene calls are TRBV6-1 and TRBJ2-1, with D hard to call. The CDR3 loop spans 12 amino acids. Germline V gene lookup returns CDR1 MNHNS and CDR2 SASEGT.

V is TRBV12-3 or TRBV12-4 and J is TRBJ2-7, with D hard to call. The CDR3 sequence is 13 residues long. The V end was cut by 3 bases, the J end by 6 bases, with 12 bases between. CDR3 loop: CASSLARRTEQYF. In DNA form, the CDR3 reads TGTGCCAGCAGTTTGGCCCGCAGGACCGAGCAGTACTTC.

This clonotype was observed many times. The CDR3 DNA reads TGTGCCACCCCCGTTAGGAACACCGGGGAGCTGTTTTTT. Amino acids: CATPVRNTGELFF. The chain carries TRBV24-1 and TRBJ2-2; D gene ambiguous. Looked up from germline, CDR1 is KGHDR and CDR2 is SFDVKD. The CDR3 is 13 residues long. V was trimmed by 9 bases and J by 1 base, leaving 8 bases between them.

This clonotype occurred many times. The rearrangement links TRBV12-3 or TRBV12-4 to TRBJ2-2; 12 bases are shared with TRBD2. The CDR3 totals 17 residues. V trimming: 10 bases; J trimming: 4 bases; junction bases outside the gene matches: 13. CDR3 bases: TGTGCCATCACAGGGCTAGCGGGAGGGCCGGGCACCGGGGAGCTGTTTTTT. Translation: CAITGLAGGPGTGELFF.

The chain couples TRBV12-3 or TRBV12-4 to TRBJ2-7; TRBD2 aligns across 12 bases. V shed 4 bases, J shed 7 bases, and the junction held 8 bases outside the gene matches. The CDR3 sequence is 15 residues long. The CDR3 region has the DNA TGTGCCAGCAGTTCTAGCGGGGGGGCCTTTTGGGAGCAGTACTTC. This gives the protein CASSSSGGAFWEQYF.

This clonotype appeared a few times. The chain couples TRBV20-1 to TRBJ1-5; 11 positions match TRBD1. CDR1 is DFQATT and CDR2 is SNEGSKA in the germline V gene (reference sequence). With V trimmed by 6 bases and J by 5 bases, 6 bases remained unmatched. CDR3 length equals 14 residues. CDR3: CSAQRTGGYQPQHF. The CDR3 bases are TGCAGTGCCCAGAGGACAGGGGGCTATCAGCCCCAGCATTTT.

This clonotype appeared many times. The chain's CDR3 is CASSSGAPGQPQHF. As DNA, the CDR3 is TGTGCCAGCAGCTCGGGAGCCCCGGGGCAGCCCCAGCATTTT. The gene calls are TRBV11-2 and TRBJ1-5; D is uncertain. Trimming shortened V by 4 bases and J by 7 bases, and 14 bases separated the two germline ends. The CDR3 is made up of 14 amino acids. Germline V CDR1 and CDR2: SGHAT, FQNNGV.

This clonotype has at least ten counts. The chain employs TRBV7-2 and TRBJ2-7; 9 bases line up with TRBD1. CDR3 length equals 15 residues. Per the germline V gene, CDR1 is SGHTA and CDR2 is FQGNSA. V lost 5 bases and J lost 2; bases outside the gene matches: 7. The chain's CDR3 is CASSILRDRAYEQYF. For the CDR3, the DNA is TGTGCCAGCAGCATACTCCGGGACAGGGCCTACGAGCAGTACTTC.

This clonotype was seen ten or more times. This rearrangement joins TRBV12-5 to TRBJ1-5; no reliable D call. V was trimmed by 2 bases and J by 1 base, leaving 15 bases between them. The CDR3 has 17 amino acids. CDR1 LGHNT and CDR2 FRNRAP come from the germline V gene. The CDR3 loop is CASGLSRVGISNQPQHF. In DNA, the CDR3 is TGTGCTAGTGGTTTGAGCCGGGTGGGAATAAGCAATCAGCCCCAGCATTTT.

The chain carries TRBV11-2 and TRBJ2-7; 8 bases are shared with TRBD1. Trimming removed 2 bases from V and 2 bases from J; junction bases left unmatched: 5. Per germline, CDR1 SGHAT and CDR2 FQNNGV. The CDR3 sequence is 15 residues long. The CDR3 nucleotides read TGTGCCAGCAGCTTACAGGGACAGGTTACCTACGAGCAGTACTTC. Its protein product is CASSLQGQVTYEQYF.

The chain recombines TRBV18 with TRBJ2-7; D is uncertain. This CDR3 is 13 amino acids long. Trimming removed 2 bases from V and 5 bases from J, with 10 bases in between. Germline CDR1 KGHSH, CDR2 LQKENI. Here the CDR3 reads CASSPESEDEQYF. CDR3 nucleotides: TGTGCCAGCTCACCAGAGTCGGAAGACGAGCAGTACTTC.

This clonotype was counted many times. The rearrangement uses TRBV7-9 and TRBJ2-1; 8 positions match TRBD2. V gave up 1 base and J gave up 14 bases; unmatched junction bases: 4. Per the germline V gene, CDR1 is SEHNR and CDR2 is FQNEAQ (reference sequence). CDR3 size: 12 residues. CDR3 DNA sequence: TGTGCCAGCAGCTTAGGGGGACTAGAAGAGTTCTTC. Translation: CASSLGGLEEFF.

Of note for this clonotype: One junction end does not reproduce the germline sequence, and a read error may be involved. The chain couples TRBV7-9 to TRBJ1-2, with TRBD1 as a possible D gene (6 bases). This CDR3 region has 12 residues. Germline CDR1 SEHNR, CDR2 FQNEAQ (reference sequence). The CDR3 DNA reads TGTGCCAGCAGTTTAGAGGGGGGGATCTATGCCTTC. The encoded protein is CASSLEGGIYAF.

This clonotype appeared a few times. The chain joins TRBV20-1 to TRBJ2-7, with D perhaps TRBD1 or TRBD2 (6 bases each). Trimming stripped 6 bases from V and 0 bases from J, with 15 bases between. CDR1 and CDR2 (germline): DFQATT, SNEGSKA (reference sequence). This CDR3 comprises 14 residues. CDR3 loop: CSALGGPTSYEQYF. CDR3 DNA: TGCAGTGCCCTAGGGGGGCCCACCTCCTACGAGCAGTACTTC.

The chain carries TRBV29-1 and TRBJ2-7; D is uncertain. The CDR3 has 11 amino acids. V lost 5 bases to trimming and J lost 3 bases, with 8 bases between them. Germline assignment: CDR1 SQVTM and CDR2 ANQGSEA. The CDR3: CSVTDNYEQYF. In nucleotides, the CDR3 is TGCAGCGTTACTGACAACTACGAGCAGTACTTC.

The V gene is TRBV30, the J gene TRBJ1-1; 7 positions agree with TRBD1. This CDR3 contains 13 residues. J gave up 8 bases and V 3 bases, and 9 bases lay outside the gene matches. Germline CDR1 reads GTSNPN; CDR2 reads SVGIG (reference sequence). The CDR3 DNA sequence: TGTGCCTGGAGCCCTACAGGGGTGGGGGAAGCTTTCTTT. Protein: CAWSPTGVGEAFF.

This clonotype has at least ten counts. The rearrangement joins TRBV19 to TRBJ2-1; D gene unclear. Germline values: CDR1 LNHDA, CDR2 SQIVND (reference sequence). The CDR3 length is 13 residues. Trimming stripped 3 bases from V and 2 bases from J, with 5 bases between. The CDR3 region has the DNA TGTGCCAGTAGTATGAGAACCTACAATGAGCAGTTCTTC. As protein: CASSMRTYNEQFF.

This clonotype appeared many times. This chain uses TRBV28 with TRBJ2-4; TRBD1 is a possible D gene (6 bases). The CDR3 runs 15 residues. The germline CDR1 and CDR2 sequences are MDHEN and SYDVKM. Trimming shortened V by 5 bases and J by 2 bases, and 13 bases separated the two germline ends. The CDR3 region is CASSRQRGSKNIQYF. The DNA of the CDR3 is TGTGCCAGCAGTCGACAAAGGGGGTCCAAAAACATTCAGTACTTC.

The rearrangement joins TRBV20-1 to TRBJ1-4; TRBD1 agrees at 7 bases. V was clipped by 0 bases and J by 7 bases; unmatched bases: 5. The germline CDR1 and CDR2 sequences are DFQATT and SNEGSKA (reference sequence). CDR3 length: 14 residues. DNA for the CDR3: TGCAGTGCTAGAGATAGGAGGGGGCTTGAAAAACTGTTTTTT. This translates into CSARDRRGLEKLFF.

This clonotype showed up just a few times. This chain links TRBV20-1 with TRBJ2-1; perhaps TRBD2 as D (5 bases). CDR3 size: 12 residues. Germline CDR1 reads DFQATT; CDR2 reads SNEGSKA (reference sequence). The V end lost 7 bases, the J end lost 6 bases, and 13 bases lay between the germline ends. CDR3 sequence: CSEASSSNEQFF. CDR3 coding DNA: TGCAGTGAGGCTAGCTCGAGCAATGAGCAGTTCTTC.

This clonotype was seen at least ten times. The chain recombines TRBV28 with TRBJ1-1; 10 positions agree with TRBD1. J gave up 0 bases and V 4 bases, and 11 bases lay outside the gene matches. The CDR3 contains 18 residues. The germline gives CDR1 MDHEN, CDR2 SYDVKM. The CDR3 DNA follows: TGTGCCAGCAGTTCGTTACCCGGGACAGGGGTCATGAACACTGAAGCTTTCTTT. Residues: CASSSLPGTGVMNTEAFF.

In this sample, this clonotype turned up many times. The gene calls are TRBV28 and TRBJ2-7; 9 positions agree with TRBD1. The CDR3 is 15 amino acids. Germline loops: CDR1 MDHEN, CDR2 SYDVKM. With 3 bases clipped from V and 4 bases from J, the junction kept 7 bases outside the gene matches. Here the CDR3 reads CASSFQDRGIYEQYF. CDR3 nucleotide sequence: TGTGCCAGCAGTTTTCAGGACAGGGGCATTTACGAGCAGTACTTC.

The V call is TRBV28, the J call TRBJ1-5, with 7 bases fitting TRBD1. The CDR3 loop spans 13 amino acids. V gave up 8 bases and J gave up 7 bases; unmatched junction bases: 8. Germline V gene lookup returns CDR1 MDHEN and CDR2 SYDVKM. CDR3: CASLQGVRQPQHF. CDR3 in DNA: TGTGCCAGCCTGCAGGGGGTAAGGCAGCCCCAGCATTTT.

At least ten counts were recorded for this clonotype. The rearrangement uses TRBV6-4 and TRBJ1-5; TRBD1 is a possible D gene (5 bases). This CDR3 contains 18 residues. Trimming removed 5 bases at V and 7 bases at J, with 27 bases between. The germline gives CDR1 MRHNA, CDR2 SNTAGT. The chain's CDR3 is CASSSRRKRRGTEQPQHF. CDR3 nucleotide sequence: TGTGCCAGCAGTTCTAGACGAAAGCGGCGGGGGACCGAACAGCCCCAGCATTTT.